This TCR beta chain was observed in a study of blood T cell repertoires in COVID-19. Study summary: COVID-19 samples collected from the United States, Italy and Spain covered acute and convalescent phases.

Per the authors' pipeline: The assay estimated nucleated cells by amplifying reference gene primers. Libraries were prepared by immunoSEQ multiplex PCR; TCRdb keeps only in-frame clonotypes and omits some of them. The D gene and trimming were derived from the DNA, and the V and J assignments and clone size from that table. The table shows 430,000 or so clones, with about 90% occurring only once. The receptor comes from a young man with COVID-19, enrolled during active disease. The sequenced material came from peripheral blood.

The CDR3 reads CSASLGAREKLFF. The DNA of the CDR3 is TGCAGTGCTAGTTTGGGGGCGAGGGAAAAACTGTTTTTT. The chain has TRBV20-1 and TRBJ1-4; a weak D match, TRBD1 (6 bases). Germline CDR1 DFQATT, CDR2 SNEGSKA (reference sequence). V lost 3 bases to trimming and J lost 8 bases, with 13 bases between them. The CDR3 covers 13 residues.